The 31 T cell receptor beta chains given below trace back to one sample, sequenced in a study of T cells in Graves' hyperthyroidism and ophthalmopathy. It was RNA transcripts that yielded the amplified TCR beta CDR3 regions. Primed by the HTBI set, a first-round RT-PCR was run on the TCR CDR3. MiXCR was run by TCRdb on the multiplex PCR reads, yielding one entry per CDR3 protein. The table records nearly 600,000 distinct CDR3 sequences, around 13% of them present only once. The sequenced sample consisted of blood. Receptors were obtained from a woman in her 30s with Graves' hyperthyroidism that later progressed to Graves' ophthalmopathy.

This clonotype came up many times. This CDR3 reads CGAGAYREQYF. CDR3 DNA sequence: TGTGGGGCCGGGGCCTACAGGGAGCAGTACTTC. V and J are TRBV30 and TRBJ2-7, with D perhaps assigned TRBD1 or TRBD2 (5 bases each). The CDR3 covers 11 residues. Germline loops: CDR1 GTSNPN, CDR2 SVGIG (reference sequence).

V and J are TRBV4-1 and TRBJ2-1; D unresolved. The germline V and J ends were trimmed by 0 bases and 8 bases, with 8 bases remaining between them. The CDR3 sequence is 13 residues long. CDR1 is MGHRA and CDR2 is YSYEKL in the germline V gene. CDR3 residues: CASSQDRAYEQFF. The CDR3 DNA reads TGCGCCAGCAGCCAAGACCGGGCATATGAGCAGTTCTTC.

This clonotype was seen repeatedly, ten times or more. CDR3: CASSTGQEPNYGYTF. The DNA of the CDR3 is TGCGCCAGCAGCACCGGACAGGAGCCTAACTATGGCTACACCTTC. The chain links TRBV5-1 to TRBJ1-2, with 7 bases that match TRBD1. Per the germline V gene, CDR1 is SGHRS and CDR2 is YFSETQ. The CDR3 spans 15 residues. V lost 4 bases to trimming and J lost 0 bases; unmatched junction nucleotides: 6.

This clonotype was seen repeatedly, ten times or more. The CDR3 DNA reads TGTGCCAGCAGCTCGGGACAGGGAGCGGGCAATCAGCCCCAGCATTTT. This sequence encodes CASSSGQGAGNQPQHF. The V gene is TRBV7-2, the J gene TRBJ1-5; 9 nucleotides agree with TRBD1. The CDR3 contains 16 residues. CDR1 is SGHTA and CDR2 is FQGNSA in the germline V gene. Losses at the gene ends were 4 bases for V and 2 bases for J; bases not matched to a gene: 6. The full variable domain, rest sourced from reference TRBV7-2 and TRBJ1-5, is GAGVSQSPSNKVTEKGKDVELRCDPISGHTALYWYRQSLGQGLEFLIYFQGNSAPDKSGLPSDRFSAERTGGSVSTLTIQRTQQEDSAVYLCASSSGQGAGNQPQHFGDGTRLSIL.

There are a few counts of this clonotype. A much larger clonotype is one base distant, so this may be a read error. This chain joins TRBV6-1 and TRBJ1-1, with D possibly being TRBD1 (5 bases). This CDR3 comprises 13 residues. Germline CDR1 MNHNS, CDR2 SASEGT. This CDR3 reads CASSVQGKAEALF. CDR3 coding DNA: TGTGCCAGCAGTGTGCAGGGTAAGGCTGAAGCTCTCTTT.

There are many counts of this clonotype. This sequence joins TRBV11-2 and TRBJ2-1; D is unclear. This CDR3 spans 14 amino acids. V shed 4 bases and J shed 2 bases, with 9 bases lying between them. Germline CDR1 SGHAT, CDR2 FQNNGV. CDR3 bases: TGTGCCAGCAGCTCCCCGGTCACCTACAATGAGCAGTTCTTC. This translates into CASSSPVTYNEQFF.

V and J are TRBV4-1 and TRBJ2-7, with 9 bases identical to TRBD1. The CDR3 has 15 amino acids. CDR1 MGHRA and CDR2 YSYEKL come from the germline V gene. Losses at the gene ends were 2 bases for V and 9 bases for J; bases not matched to a gene: 11. Here the CDR3 DNA reads TGCGCCAGCAGCCAACCGGGACAGGGCCGGGGGGTGCAGTACTTC. Protein product: CASSQPGQGRGVQYF.

This chain links TRBV4-1 with TRBJ2-1, with a tentative D call TRBD1 (5 bases). Germline loops: CDR1 MGHRA, CDR2 YSYEKL. V lost 5 bases to trimming and J lost 1 base, with 15 bases between them. This CDR3 has 16 amino acids. CDR3 coding DNA: TGCGCCAGCAGCGGCAGGGTCAGGGTTTCCTACAATGAGCAGTTCTTC. Its protein product is CASSGRVRVSYNEQFF.

This clonotype was counted ten times or more. The gene calls are TRBV29-1 and TRBJ2-7; 7 bases match TRBD2. V was clipped by 4 bases and J by 4 bases; unmatched bases: 10. This CDR3 region has 14 residues. Germline V gene lookup returns CDR1 SQVTM and CDR2 ANQGSEA. The CDR3 nucleotides read TGCAGCGTTGGGGGTAGCGGGCCCGAGTACGAGCAGTACTTC. Translated, it gives CSVGGSGPEYEQYF.

This clonotype came up many times. The CDR3 DNA is TGTGCCAGCAGTTTAAAATCTAGCGGGGGGCCGGCAGATACGCAGTATTTT. It codes for CASSLKSSGGPADTQYF. V gene TRBV12-3 or TRBV12-4 combines with J gene TRBJ2-3, with 11 positions matching TRBD2. The CDR3 loop spans 17 amino acids. V dropped 2 bases and J dropped 4; count of bases not matched to a gene: 8.

In its sample, this clonotype was seen many times. The V call is TRBV12-3 or TRBV12-4, the J call TRBJ1-2, with D unresolved. The CDR3 spans 12 residues. V was clipped by 5 bases and J by 4 bases, with 8 bases between them. CDR3 sequence (DNA): TGTGCCAGCAGTGACGGGAGCTATGGCTACACCTTC. This sequence encodes CASSDGSYGYTF.

Ten or more counts support this clonotype. DNA of the CDR3: TGTGCCAGCAGGGACAGACTAGACGGTGAGCAGTTCTTC. The encoded protein is CASRDRLDGEQFF. The genes are TRBV2 and TRBJ2-1; D possibly uses TRBD1 or TRBD2 (6 bases each). Per germline, CDR1 SNHLY and CDR2 FYNNEI. V was shortened by 6 bases and J by 9 bases, with 15 bases between the two germline ends. The length of the CDR3 is 13 residues.

This clonotype has a count of ten or more. V and J are TRBV7-9 and TRBJ1-4, with D possibly TRBD1 on 5 matching bases. Germline lookup yields CDR1 SEHNR and CDR2 FQNEAQ (reference sequence). There are 11 residues in the CDR3. V was clipped by 10 bases and J by 8 bases, with 11 bases between them. The CDR3 spells CATRDGEKLFF. In DNA form, the CDR3 reads TGTGCCACCCGGGACGGAGAAAAACTGTTTTTT.

In this sample, this clonotype turned up many times. This chain uses TRBV27 with TRBJ2-7; D might be TRBD1 (6 bases). Germline CDR1 MNHEY, CDR2 SMNVEV (reference sequence). Trimming stripped 6 bases from V and 5 bases from J, with 17 bases between. This CDR3 has 14 residues. The CDR3 DNA follows: TGTGCCAGCAGCAGGGCGGTACAGGGCCACGAGCAGTACTTC. This encodes CASSRAVQGHEQYF.

There are many counts of this clonotype. The J gene is TRBJ1-3, the V gene TRBV28; no reliable D call. The CDR3 has 14 residues. Germline CDR1 reads MDHEN; CDR2 reads SYDVKM. V was clipped by 4 bases and J by 4 bases, with 11 bases between them. The CDR3 sequence is CASSSRIDGNTIYF. The CDR3 DNA reads as TGTGCCAGCAGTTCAAGGATAGACGGAAACACCATATATTTT.

The chain combines TRBV7-3 with TRBJ2-5; a weak D match, TRBD1 (7 bases). Germline V CDR1 and CDR2: SGHTA, FQGTGA. Trimming took off 5 bases at V and 10 bases at J, with 17 bases between the two ends. This CDR3 region has 13 residues. Written as DNA, the CDR3 is TGTGCCAGCAGCACCACCCAGGGGGGCAGCCAGTACTTC. Encoded protein: CASSTTQGGSQYF.

This clonotype was found many times. This chain connects TRBV5-1 to TRBJ2-1, with TRBD2 matching over 10 bases. The V gene's germline CDR1 is SGHRS and CDR2 YFSETQ. V dropped 3 bases and J dropped 7; count of bases not matched to a gene: 7. CDR3 length: 15 residues. CDR3 protein: CASSSPSGSSNEQFF. In nucleotides, the CDR3 is TGCGCCAGCAGCTCCCCTAGCGGGAGTAGTAATGAGCAGTTCTTC.

This clonotype was found many times. The V call is TRBV6-1, the J call TRBJ2-7; 13 bases line up with TRBD2. This CDR3 has 15 amino acids. CDR1 and CDR2 (germline): MNHNS, SASEGT. With V trimmed by 10 bases and J by 5 bases, 11 bases remained unmatched. In nucleotides, the CDR3 is TGTGCCACCGCCTCTGGGACTAGCGGGGCCAACGAGCAGTACTTC. As protein: CATASGTSGANEQYF.

This clonotype is a singleton in its sample. This sequence joins TRBV20-1 and TRBJ2-1, with 9 nucleotides matching TRBD2. Germline V gene lookup returns CDR1 DFQATT and CDR2 SNEGSKA (reference sequence). Trimming removed 2 bases from V and 4 bases from J; junction bases left unmatched: 3. This CDR3 has 14 residues. The CDR3 bases are TGCAGTGCTAGATCGACTAGCGGTTACAATGAGCAGTTCTTC. The encoded protein is CSARSTSGYNEQFF.

This clonotype was counted at least ten times. J is TRBJ1-2 and V is TRBV10-3; no reliable D call. V lost 3 bases, J lost 4 bases, and 6 bases lay in between. The CDR3 covers 12 residues. Germline CDR1 reads ENHRY; CDR2 reads SYGVKD. The CDR3 loop is CAISDNAYGYTF. The CDR3 DNA sequence: TGTGCCATCAGTGATAACGCCTATGGCTACACCTTC.

The table lists this clonotype with many counts. V and J are TRBV28 and TRBJ2-6, with TRBD2 as a possible D gene (5 bases). Trimming removed 2 bases at V and 0 bases at J, with 11 bases between. This CDR3 has 17 residues. Germline CDR1 and CDR2: MDHEN and SYDVKM. The CDR3: CASSLSLGASGANVLTF. DNA for the CDR3: TGTGCCAGCAGTTTAAGTTTGGGAGCCTCTGGGGCCAACGTCCTGACTTTC.

This clonotype was recorded many times. The chain joins TRBV30 to TRBJ2-4; D remains ambiguous. The CDR3 has 17 residues. In germline, CDR1 is GTSNPN, CDR2 SVGIG (reference sequence). Deletions cut 0 bases from V and 1 base from J, with 16 bases between. CDR3 protein: CAWSVLWGSRAKNIQYF. In DNA, the CDR3 is TGTGCCTGGAGTGTACTCTGGGGTTCGAGGGCCAAAAACATTCAGTACTTC.

The V and J genes are TRBV9 and TRBJ2-2, with D unclear. The length of the CDR3 is 15 residues. Per germline, CDR1 SGDLS and CDR2 YYNGEE. The ends were cut back, 2 bases at V and 0 bases at J, with 8 bases in the middle. For the CDR3, the DNA is TGTGCCAGCAGCGTCGAAGCTACGAACACCGGGGAGCTGTTTTTT. Translated: CASSVEATNTGELFF.

This clonotype was observed many times. This chain connects TRBV19 to TRBJ1-2, with TRBD1 as a possible D gene (5 bases). The germline V and J ends were trimmed by 5 bases and 7 bases, with 23 bases remaining between them. This CDR3 comprises 16 residues. The germline V gene has CDR1 LNHDA and CDR2 SQIVND (reference sequence). The CDR3 coding sequence is TGTGCCAGTAGTGAGGAGCAGGGAAATTTACTTCGTGGCTACACCTTC. Protein product: CASSEEQGNLLRGYTF.

The chain carries TRBV6-2 or TRBV6-3 and TRBJ1-2; D might be TRBD1 (5 bases). The CDR3 sequence is 18 residues long. The V end lost 7 bases, the J end lost 4 bases, and 28 bases lay between the germline ends. CDR1 and CDR2 from the germline V gene are MNHEY and SVGEGT. CDR3 DNA: TGTGCCAGCACCACAAGTAGCGGGGCGCGTTATTCTTCCTATGGCTACACCTTC. It yields the protein CASTTSSGARYSSYGYTF.

This clonotype was observed at least ten times. CDR3 residues: CASTNTSGTNNEQFF. As DNA, the CDR3 is TGTGCCAGCACCAACACTAGCGGAACTAACAATGAGCAGTTCTTC. This sequence joins TRBV12-3 or TRBV12-4 and TRBJ2-1; 8 bases line up with TRBD2. This CDR3 has 15 residues. Trimming took 7 bases from V and 5 from J; bases not matched to a gene: 10.

The genes are TRBV6-1 and TRBJ2-1; the D gene is possibly TRBD1 (5 bases). V lost 7 bases and J lost 9, with 13 bases in between. The V gene's germline CDR1 is MNHNS and CDR2 SASEGT. The CDR3 spans 12 residues. In DNA form, the CDR3 reads TGTGCCAGCAACCAGGGAAGAGGTGAGCAGTTCTTC. Protein sequence: CASNQGRGEQFF.

V and J are TRBV7-6 and TRBJ2-4; 8 positions agree with TRBD1. V shed 5 bases, J shed 8 bases, and the junction held 5 bases outside the gene matches. The CDR3 loop spans 13 amino acids. Germline CDR1 is SGHVS and CDR2 is FNYEAQ. The CDR3 protein is CASSAGGADIQYF. CDR3 bases: TGTGCCAGCAGCGCAGGGGGCGCGGACATTCAGTACTTC.

The sample holds a few counts of this clonotype. The gene calls are TRBV20-1 and TRBJ2-7, with 10 bases matching TRBD2. With 1 base clipped from V and 2 bases from J, the junction kept 11 bases outside the gene matches. In germline, CDR1 is DFQATT, CDR2 SNEGSKA (reference sequence). This CDR3 has 17 amino acids. CDR3 DNA: TGCAGTGCTAGAGTTATATTCCGGACTAGCGGCACCTACGAGCAGTACTTC. Protein product: CSARVIFRTSGTYEQYF.

This clonotype was counted at least ten times. The V gene is TRBV19, the J gene TRBJ2-1; 9 bases align to TRBD2. The CDR3 totals 14 residues. CDR1 LNHDA and CDR2 SQIVND come from the germline V gene (reference sequence). V shed 3 bases and J 7 bases; nucleotides not matched to a gene: 4. DNA for the CDR3: TGTGCCAGTAGTATCGGAACTAGCGGGAATGAGCAGTTCTTC. This sequence encodes CASSIGTSGNEQFF.

V usage is TRBV19 and J usage is TRBJ1-4; 9 nucleotides align to TRBD1. Germline assignment: CDR1 LNHDA and CDR2 SQIVND (reference sequence). The CDR3 extends over 13 amino acids. Unmatched junction bases numbered 5, after V lost 10 bases and J lost 5 bases. The CDR3 here is CATSTGGNEKLFF. The CDR3 nucleotides are TGTGCCACCTCGACAGGGGGAAATGAAAAACTGTTTTTT. Looking up the rest from reference TRBV19 and TRBJ1-4 gives the full variable domain: DGGITQSPKYLFRKEGQNVTLSCEQNLNHDAMYWYRQDPGQGLRLIYYSQIVNDFQKGDIAEGYSVSREKKESFPLTVTSAQKNPTAFYLCATSTGGNEKLFFGSGTQLSVL.